These T cell receptor beta chains were read from a single sample in a study of T cells in Graves' hyperthyroidism and ophthalmopathy. TCRdb recomputed calls from the multiplex PCR reads with MiXCR, one row per CDR3 protein. The sample holds about 600,000 distinct CDR3 sequences, more than 15% seen once. Material: blood. These receptors originate from a woman aged 40-49 years with Graves' ophthalmopathy. Both conserved end residues are part of each CDR3. D genes are given only for firm matches. Clone size is stated in some rows and not others, as once, few, many or a class when expanded.

cdr3_aa cdr3_nt v_call clone_size d_call j_call
CSVKTGGVESPLHF TGCAGCGTAAAAACAGGGGGCGTCGAGTCACCCCTCCACTTT TRBV29-1 - TRBD1 TRBJ1-6
CASSLTGDGQPQHF TGTGCCAGCAGCCTGACAGGTGATGGGCAGCCCCAGCATTTT TRBV7-9 many - TRBJ1-5
CASSQDTATETQYF TGTGCCAGCAGCCAAGATACGGCAACGGAGACCCAGTACTTC TRBV3-1 many - TRBJ2-5
CASSLTSGRNPDTQYF TGTGCCAGCAGCCTGACTAGCGGGAGGAATCCAGATACGCAGTATTTT TRBV27 - TRBD2 TRBJ2-3
CSVLPRDRDRVDTQYF TGCAGCGTTTTGCCGCGGGACAGGGATCGGGTAGATACGCAGTATTTT TRBV29-1 few TRBD1 TRBJ2-3
CASSPRTGTYNEQFF TGTGCCAGCAGCCCCAGGACAGGAACCTACAATGAGCAGTTCTTC TRBV7-2 many TRBD1 TRBJ2-1
CASGEGHSNQPQHF TGTGCCAGCGGGGAGGGACATAGCAATCAGCCCCAGCATTTT TRBV6-1 - - TRBJ1-5
CASSARDRLNTEAFF TGTGCCAGCAGTGCTCGGGACCGATTGAACACTGAAGCTTTCTTT TRBV6-1 many - TRBJ1-1
CASSGQVPEAFF TGTGCCAGCAGCGGACAGGTCCCTGAAGCTTTCTTT TRBV6-1 few TRBD1 TRBJ1-1
CASSYSTGVYNEQFF TGTGCCAGCAGTTACTCAACAGGTGTTTACAATGAGCAGTTCTTC TRBV6-6 many - TRBJ2-1
CASSLGGGQGSKNIQYF TGTGCCAGCAGCTTAGGTGGCGGGCAGGGCAGCAAAAACATTCAGTACTTC TRBV7-3 many - TRBJ2-4
CASSSGTGYTEAFF TGCGCCAGCAGCTCGGGGACGGGTTACACTGAAGCTTTCTTT TRBV5-1 few - TRBJ1-1
CASSLLGGLDNEQFF TGCGCCAGCAGCTTGCTCGGGGGGCTCGACAATGAGCAGTTCTTC TRBV5-1 many - TRBJ2-1
CAWSPTHNEQFF TGTGCCTGGAGTCCCACCCACAATGAGCAGTTCTTC TRBV30 many - TRBJ2-1
CAWSVWETYEQYF TGTGCCTGGAGTGTATGGGAAACCTACGAGCAGTACTTC TRBV30 many - TRBJ2-7
CASSYLDTYEQYF TGTGCCAGCAGTTATCTGGATACCTACGAGCAGTACTTC TRBV6-1 - - TRBJ2-7
CSARQGPYTDTQYF TGCAGTGCTAGACAGGGGCCCTACACAGATACGCAGTATTTT TRBV20-1 many - TRBJ2-3
CASSSNPTAVGSNEKLFF TGTGCCAGCAGCTCCAACCCCACCGCTGTAGGGTCTAATGAAAAACTGTTTTTT TRBV7-8 - - TRBJ1-4
CASRQGFTEAFF TGTGCCAGCAGGCAGGGGTTCACTGAAGCTTTCTTT TRBV6-1 - - TRBJ1-1
CANGPIPYEQYF TGTGCCAACGGACCGATACCCTACGAGCAGTACTTC TRBV27 - - TRBJ2-7
CAWSGTGLNYGYTF TGTGCCTGGAGCGGGACAGGGCTAAACTATGGCTACACCTTC TRBV30 many TRBD1 TRBJ1-2
CASRYRINYGYTF TGTGCCAGCAGGTACAGGATTAACTATGGCTACACCTTC TRBV28 - - TRBJ1-2